A single sample gave rise to the 9 T cell receptor beta chains below, sequenced in a study of shared clonotypes between healthy human individuals. Assay: immunoSEQ multiplex PCR; the TCRdb copy retains only in-frame clones and omits some. The table shows over a million clones, with 78% occurring only once. Sequenced input: memory CD4+ T cells from PBMCs. Subset here: CD45RA-negative fraction. These receptors all come from a man younger than 35 in good health. Some clones in this sample may be carry-over from other donors' samples.

This clone occurred a few times. V is TRBV4-1 and J is TRBJ1-4; 8 positions match TRBD1. The V gene's germline CDR1 is MGHRA and CDR2 YSYEKL. The length of the CDR3 is 16 residues. After removal of 4 bases from V and 5 bases from J, the junction contained 9 bases not matched to a gene. As DNA, the CDR3 is TGCGCCAGCAGCCGGTCCCCGGGACAGGAGAATGAAAAACTGTTTTTT. This encodes CASSRSPGQENEKLFF.

This clone has a single count. The chain links TRBV5-1 to TRBJ2-1; 10 bases agree with TRBD2. There are 17 residues in the CDR3. CDR1 and CDR2 (germline): SGHRS, YFSETQ. V dropped 0 bases and J dropped 5; count of bases not matched to a gene: 8. In DNA form, the CDR3 reads TGCGCCAGCAGCTTGGCCCCTAGCGGGAGTGCTAACAATGAGCAGTTCTTC. Its translation is CASSLAPSGSANNEQFF.

The chain employs TRBV5-1 and TRBJ2-1; TRBD1 matches 8 bases. The germline V gene has CDR1 SGHRS and CDR2 YFSETQ. The CDR3 covers 16 residues. Losses at the gene ends were 0 bases for V and 10 bases for J; bases not matched to a gene: 12. DNA of the CDR3: TGCGCCAGCAGCTTGGATGGTCAGGGGGCCCTTTGGGAGCAGTTCTTC. It translates to CASSLDGQGALWEQFF.

The V and J genes are TRBV19 and TRBJ1-2; 8 nucleotides align to TRBD1. V gave up 5 bases and J gave up 6 bases; unmatched junction bases: 11. The CDR3 runs to 15 residues. The germline V gene encodes CDR1 LNHDA and CDR2 SQIVND (reference sequence). CDR3 in DNA: TGTGCCAGTAGTGCCCAGGACAGGGAGGGCCATGGCTACACCTTC. The encoded protein is CASSAQDREGHGYTF.

The CDR3 bases are TGTGCCAGCAGTGAAGAGGCCCCCACTGAGCAGTTCTTC. This translates into CASSEEAPTEQFF. The chain combines TRBV2 with TRBJ2-1; no firm D call. Deletions cut 1 base from V and 9 bases from J, with 10 bases between. This CDR3 comprises 13 residues. Germline loops: CDR1 SNHLY, CDR2 FYNNEI.

V gene TRBV11-2 combines with J gene TRBJ2-7, with D tentatively TRBD1 (6 bases). The CDR3 is 15 residues long. Germline CDR1 and CDR2: SGHAT and FQNNGV. Trimming shortened V by 1 base and J by 4 bases, and 14 bases separated the two germline ends. The CDR3 sequence is CASSLGAGAGYEQYF. In nucleotides, the CDR3 is TGTGCCAGCAGCTTAGGGGCAGGGGCTGGGTACGAGCAGTACTTC.

The chain recombines TRBV5-1 with TRBJ2-2; D perhaps matches TRBD2 (6 bases). The germline CDR1 and CDR2 sequences are SGHRS and YFSETQ. Trimming removed 0 bases at V and 4 bases at J, with 19 bases between. The CDR3 is 18 residues long. CDR3 loop: CASSLGLRMSGPTGELFF. CDR3 sequence (DNA): TGCGCCAGCAGCTTGGGGTTACGTATGAGCGGGCCCACCGGGGAGCTGTTTTTT.

This clone was observed a single time. The CDR3 is CASSLDVGTGDYEQYF. The DNA of the CDR3 is TGCGCCAGCAGCTTGGATGTGGGGACAGGGGACTACGAGCAGTACTTC. The chain carries TRBV5-1 and TRBJ2-7; 10 bases fit TRBD1. The V segment lost 0 bases and the J segment 3 bases; nucleotides outside the gene matches: 6. The germline V gene encodes CDR1 SGHRS and CDR2 YFSETQ. The CDR3 has 16 amino acids.

V and J are TRBV6-1 and TRBJ2-3, with a possible D match to TRBD1 (7 bases). The CDR3 spans 15 residues. The V end was cut by 6 bases, the J end by 0 bases, with 13 bases between. Germline CDR1 reads MNHNS; CDR2 reads SASEGT. The CDR3 region has the DNA TGTGCCAGCAGCTTGACAGGGAGGAGCACAGATACGCAGTATTTT. Protein: CASSLTGRSTDTQYF.